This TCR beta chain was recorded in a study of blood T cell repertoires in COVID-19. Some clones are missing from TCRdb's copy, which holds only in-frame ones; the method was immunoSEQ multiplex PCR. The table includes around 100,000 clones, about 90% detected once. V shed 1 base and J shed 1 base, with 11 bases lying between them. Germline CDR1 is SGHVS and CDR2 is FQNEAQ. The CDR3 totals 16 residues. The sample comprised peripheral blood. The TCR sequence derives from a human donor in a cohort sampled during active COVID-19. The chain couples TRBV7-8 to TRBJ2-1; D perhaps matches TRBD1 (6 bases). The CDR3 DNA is TGTGCCAGCAGCTTAGAGTCCGGACAGTCCTACAATGAGCAGTTCTTC. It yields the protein CASSLESGQSYNEQFF.